This TCR beta chain was found in a study of T cell clones after liver transplantation. About the research overall: Until 12-24 months post-transplant, subjects got standard immunosuppression and no induction. Tolerant meant at least one year fully off immunosuppression without liver enzymes above twice normal.

With regard to this clone: Its antigen is not identified.

Notes on the study in general: Compared with third party-reactive sequences, donor-reactive ones declined more, independent of withdrawal success.

Germline V gene sequence: CDR1 SGHAT, CDR2 FQNNGV. The V and J ends lost 4 bases and 4 bases, in that order; junction bases with no gene match: 4. This CDR3 is built from 16 residues. Clones were sequenced by immunoSEQ multiplex PCR, and TCRdb holds only the in-frame ones, with some missing. The top ten hold 2.8% of the sample, which has some 60,000 clones, about 73% seen once. The sequenced sample was CD4+ T cells from blood, obtained at the approximately 16-month timepoint. The V and J genes are TRBV11-2 and TRBJ2-2; 12 positions match TRBD2. This clonotype was sampled from a human patient who received a liver transplant. Some T cells could come from the graft donor. For the CDR3, the DNA is TGTGCCAGCAGCTACGGACTAGCGGGGTTCACCGGGGAGCTGTTTTTT. Protein: CASSYGLAGFTGELFF.